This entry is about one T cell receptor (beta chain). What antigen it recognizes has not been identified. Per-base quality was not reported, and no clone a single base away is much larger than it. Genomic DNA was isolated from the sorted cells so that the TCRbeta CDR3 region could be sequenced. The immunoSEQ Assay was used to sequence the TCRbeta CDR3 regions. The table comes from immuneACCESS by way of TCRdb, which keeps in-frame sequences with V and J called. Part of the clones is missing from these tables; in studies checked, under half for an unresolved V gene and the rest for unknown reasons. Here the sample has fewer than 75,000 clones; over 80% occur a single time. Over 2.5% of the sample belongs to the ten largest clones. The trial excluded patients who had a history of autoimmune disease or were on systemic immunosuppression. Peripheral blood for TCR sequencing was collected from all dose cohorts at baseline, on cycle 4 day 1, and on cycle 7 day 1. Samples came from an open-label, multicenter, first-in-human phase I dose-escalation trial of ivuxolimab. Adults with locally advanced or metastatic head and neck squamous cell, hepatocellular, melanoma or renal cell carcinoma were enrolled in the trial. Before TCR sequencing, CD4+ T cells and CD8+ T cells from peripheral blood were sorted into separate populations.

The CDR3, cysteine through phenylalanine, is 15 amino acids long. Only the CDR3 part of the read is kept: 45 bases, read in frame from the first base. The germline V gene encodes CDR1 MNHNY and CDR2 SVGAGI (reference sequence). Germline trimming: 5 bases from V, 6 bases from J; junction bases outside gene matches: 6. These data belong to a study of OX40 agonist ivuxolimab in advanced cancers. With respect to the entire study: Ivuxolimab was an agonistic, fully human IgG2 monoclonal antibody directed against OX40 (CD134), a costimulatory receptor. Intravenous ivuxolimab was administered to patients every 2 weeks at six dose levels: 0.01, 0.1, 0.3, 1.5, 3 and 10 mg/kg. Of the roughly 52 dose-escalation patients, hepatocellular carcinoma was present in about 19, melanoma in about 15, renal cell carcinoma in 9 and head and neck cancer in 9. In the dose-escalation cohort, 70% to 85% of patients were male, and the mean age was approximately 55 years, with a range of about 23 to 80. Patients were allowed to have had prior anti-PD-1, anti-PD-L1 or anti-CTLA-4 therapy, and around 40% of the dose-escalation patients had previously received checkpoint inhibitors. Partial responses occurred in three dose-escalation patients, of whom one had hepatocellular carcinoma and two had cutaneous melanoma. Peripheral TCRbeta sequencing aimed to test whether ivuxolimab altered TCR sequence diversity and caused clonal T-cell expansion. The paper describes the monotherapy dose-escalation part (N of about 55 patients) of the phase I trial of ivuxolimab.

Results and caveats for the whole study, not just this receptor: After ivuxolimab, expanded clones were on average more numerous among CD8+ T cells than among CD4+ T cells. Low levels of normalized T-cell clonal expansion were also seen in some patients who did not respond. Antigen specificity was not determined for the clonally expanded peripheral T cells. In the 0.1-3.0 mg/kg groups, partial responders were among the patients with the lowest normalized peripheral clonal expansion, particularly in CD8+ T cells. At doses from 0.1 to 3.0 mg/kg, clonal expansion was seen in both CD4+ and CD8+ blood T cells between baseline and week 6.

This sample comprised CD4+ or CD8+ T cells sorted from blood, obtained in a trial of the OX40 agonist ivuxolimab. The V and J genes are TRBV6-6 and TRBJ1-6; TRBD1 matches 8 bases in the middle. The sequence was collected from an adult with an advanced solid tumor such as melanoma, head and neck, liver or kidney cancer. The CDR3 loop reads CASSHRDRGNSPLHF. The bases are TGTGCCAGCAGTCATCGAGACAGGGGTAATTCACCCCTCCACTTT.